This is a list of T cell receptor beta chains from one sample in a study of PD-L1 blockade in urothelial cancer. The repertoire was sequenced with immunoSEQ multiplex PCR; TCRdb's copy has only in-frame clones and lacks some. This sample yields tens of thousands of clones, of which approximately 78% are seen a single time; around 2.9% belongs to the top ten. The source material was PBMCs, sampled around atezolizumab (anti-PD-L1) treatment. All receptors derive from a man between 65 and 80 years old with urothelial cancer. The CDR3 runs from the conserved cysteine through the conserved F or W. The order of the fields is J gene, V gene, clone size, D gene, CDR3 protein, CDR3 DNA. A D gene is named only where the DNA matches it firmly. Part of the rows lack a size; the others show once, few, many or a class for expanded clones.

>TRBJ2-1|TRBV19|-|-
CASSIGQNNEQFF
TGTGCCAGTAGTATAGGACAGAATAATGAGCAGTTCTTC
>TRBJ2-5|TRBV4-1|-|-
CASSQPRRAETQYF
TGCGCCAGCAGCCAACCTAGGAGGGCCGAGACCCAGTACTTC
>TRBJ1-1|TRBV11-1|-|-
CASSFKWNTEAFF
TGTGCCAGCAGCTTTAAATGGAACACTGAAGCTTTCTTT
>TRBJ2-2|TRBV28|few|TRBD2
CASSTRLAGLLTGELFF
TGTGCCAGCAGTACCCGGCTAGCGGGACTTCTCACCGGGGAGCTGTTTTTT
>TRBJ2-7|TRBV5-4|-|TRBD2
CASSYQPQTSGSSHEQYF
TGTGCCAGCAGCTACCAACCCCAGACTAGCGGGAGTTCCCACGAGCAGTACTTC
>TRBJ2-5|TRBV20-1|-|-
CSASPLTQYF
TGCAGTGCTAGTCCACTCACCCAGTACTTC
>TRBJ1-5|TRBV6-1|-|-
CASSVFWGDQPQHF
TGTGCCAGCAGTGTCTTCTGGGGGGATCAGCCCCAGCATTTT
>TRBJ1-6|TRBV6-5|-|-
CASSYSLQGNSPLHF
TGTGCCAGCAGTTACAGTCTACAGGGTAATTCACCCCTCCACTTT
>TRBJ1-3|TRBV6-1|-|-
CASGFLAGGNTIYF
TGTGCCAGCGGGTTTTTGGCGGGGGGAAACACCATATATTTT
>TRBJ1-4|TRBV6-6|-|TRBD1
CASSPGTAPTNEKLFF
TGTGCCAGCAGTCCCGGGACAGCGCCAACTAATGAAAAACTGTTTTTT
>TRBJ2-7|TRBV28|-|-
CASSFRAGYYEQYF
TGTGCCAGCAGTTTCCGGGCAGGGTACTACGAGCAGTACTTC